This T cell receptor beta chain appears in the sequencing data of a study of T cells after yellow fever vaccination (dated by TCRdb to between 2018 and 2021). As for the study more broadly: The SMART-Seq v4 Ultra Low Input RNA kit was used to prepare libraries from fractions with low cell numbers. Two healthy male donors, one aged 18 to 29 and one aged 30 to 40 years, were included in the cohort. Bulk PBMC replicates and cell subsets were isolated from blood drawn at multiple timepoints before and after both primary and secondary immunization. To track T-cell clones before and after primary and booster YFV17D yellow fever vaccination, bulk TCR alpha and beta repertoires were sequenced longitudinally.

The CDR3 covers 12 residues, taking in both the cysteine and the phenylalanine. Left in the record is the CDR3 DNA by itself, 36 bases read in frame from the first base. Trimming at the junction amounts to 0 bases on V and 3 bases on J, and the germline ends lie 5 bases apart. CDR1 and CDR2 (DFQATT, SNEGSKA) derive from the germline V gene (reference sequence). Study-wide findings and limitations: Computational filtering was needed because FACS-sorted repertoires could contain abundant contaminating clonotypes from the bulk population. A small share of clonotypes occurred in both CD4 and CD8 compartments, likely arising from convergent recombination. Only a couple of donors were included in the study, so the extent to which the findings can be generalized is limited. The secondary T-cell response was found to be weaker but faster than the primary response, with a peak reached on day 5 rather than on day 15. Most clones expanded after primary vaccination (96% of CD4 and over 80% of CD8) were re-detected after the booster, suggesting that broad memory maintenance occurred.

This specimen's treatment or condition label, per the study, means: live attenuated yellow fever vaccine strain. Two biological replicates of bulk PBMCs were collected at each blood-draw timepoint. PBMCs were isolated from peripheral blood using a standard Ficoll-Paque protocol. TriZol was used to extract RNA from bulk PBMCs, CD4 and CD8 fractions, and dextramer-positive and dextramer-negative fractions. For this clonotype: No antigen is known for it. No quality values exist for individual bases; no much larger clone is one base distant.

TCR cDNA was synthesized by 5'RACE template switching, which introduced a universal primer site and unique molecular identifiers. Priming of cDNA synthesis was performed from both the TCR alpha and TCR beta constant segments. Library amplification used two PCR steps, and the second PCR step added sample barcodes and sequencing adapters. Sequencing of libraries was done on Illumina HiSeq 2500 (2x100 bp) or NovaSeq (2x150 bp). The authors' pipeline ran thus. MIGEC was used to demultiplex reads and collapse the reads into UMI consensus sequences, and MiXCR was used for V(D)J alignment. Using edgeR on replicate PBMC samples, clonotypes were called vaccine-responding if FDR was below 0.01 and the log2 fold change was above 5 up to day 15. Each bulk clonotype received a CD4 or CD8 identity based on whether the sequenced CD4 or CD8 repertoire contained that clonotype at higher abundance. Through fastp at Q25 and MiXCR, TCRdb rebuilt clones from the public reads, retaining in-frame beta chains. Each CDR3 protein appears once, grouped with its most common genes and DNA. None of the V and J calls come from the authors' own analysis; TCRdb made them. The sample includes about 300,000 distinct CDR3 sequences, with 6.5% to 8.5% observed a single time. 15% to 20% of the sample is taken by the ten largest.

This TCR came from a man aged 18 to 29 who received the YFV17D yellow fever vaccine. The sequenced sample was PBMCs, obtained about 49 days after the first yellow fever vaccination. In this chain, TRBV20-1 is recombined with TRBJ1-1; too little of a D gene remains to name it. CDR3 sequence: CSARDGHTEAFF. The DNA is TGCAGTGCTAGAGATGGGCACACTGAAGCTTTCTTT.